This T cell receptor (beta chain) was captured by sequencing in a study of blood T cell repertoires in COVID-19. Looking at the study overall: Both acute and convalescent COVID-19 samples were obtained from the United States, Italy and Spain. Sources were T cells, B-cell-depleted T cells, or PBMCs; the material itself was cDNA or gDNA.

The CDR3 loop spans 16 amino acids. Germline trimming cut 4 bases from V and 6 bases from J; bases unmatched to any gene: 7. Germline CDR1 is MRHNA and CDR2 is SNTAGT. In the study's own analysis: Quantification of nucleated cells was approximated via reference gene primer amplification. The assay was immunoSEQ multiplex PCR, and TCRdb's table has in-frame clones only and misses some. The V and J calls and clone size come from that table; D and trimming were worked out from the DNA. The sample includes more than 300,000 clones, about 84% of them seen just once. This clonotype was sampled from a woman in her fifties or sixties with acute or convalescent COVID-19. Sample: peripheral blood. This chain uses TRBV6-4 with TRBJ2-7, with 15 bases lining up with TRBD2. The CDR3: CASSANPGLAGGEQYF. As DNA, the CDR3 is TGTGCCAGCAGTGCAAATCCGGGACTAGCGGGAGGCGAGCAGTACTTC.